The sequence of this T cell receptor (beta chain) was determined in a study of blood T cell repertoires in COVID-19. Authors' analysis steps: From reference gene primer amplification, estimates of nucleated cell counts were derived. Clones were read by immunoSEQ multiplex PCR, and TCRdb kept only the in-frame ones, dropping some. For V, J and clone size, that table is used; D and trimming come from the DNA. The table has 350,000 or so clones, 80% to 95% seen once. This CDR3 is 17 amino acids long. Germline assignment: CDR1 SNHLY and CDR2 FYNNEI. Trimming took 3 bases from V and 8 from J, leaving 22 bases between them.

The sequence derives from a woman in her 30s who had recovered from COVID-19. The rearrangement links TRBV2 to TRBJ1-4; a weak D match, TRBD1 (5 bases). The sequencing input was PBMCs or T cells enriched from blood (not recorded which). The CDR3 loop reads CASSDFWDSPAGEKLFF. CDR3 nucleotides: TGTGCCAGCAGTGACTTCTGGGACTCTCCCGCGGGGGAAAAACTGTTTTTT.